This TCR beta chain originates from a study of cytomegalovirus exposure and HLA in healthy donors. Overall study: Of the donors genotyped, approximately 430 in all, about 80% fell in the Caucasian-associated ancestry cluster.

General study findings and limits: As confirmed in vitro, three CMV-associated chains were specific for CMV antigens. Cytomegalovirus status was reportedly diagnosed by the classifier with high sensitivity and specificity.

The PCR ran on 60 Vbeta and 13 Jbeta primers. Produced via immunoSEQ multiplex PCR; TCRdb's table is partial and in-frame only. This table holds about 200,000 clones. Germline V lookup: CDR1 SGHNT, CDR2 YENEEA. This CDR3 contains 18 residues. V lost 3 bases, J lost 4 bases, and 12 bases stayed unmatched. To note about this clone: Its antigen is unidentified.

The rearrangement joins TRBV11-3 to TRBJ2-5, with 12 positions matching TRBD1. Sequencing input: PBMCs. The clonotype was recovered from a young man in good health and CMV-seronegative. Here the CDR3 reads CASSFGLKWDRGRETQYF. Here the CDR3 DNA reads TGTGCCAGCAGCTTCGGGCTAAAATGGGACAGGGGGCGAGAGACCCAGTACTTC.